This TCR beta chain is drawn from a study of blood T cell repertoires in COVID-19. Study summary: Acute and convalescent COVID-19 specimens originated in the United States, Italy and Spain. In each case, the material was cDNA or gDNA derived from T cells, B-cell-depleted T cells, or PBMCs.

Germline values: CDR1 SGHVS, CDR2 FQNEAQ. The CDR3 runs to 18 residues. V lost 1 base to trimming and J lost 5 bases; unmatched junction nucleotides: 15. Authors' data handling: Estimated nucleated cell counts came from reference gene primer amplification. Method: immunoSEQ multiplex PCR; TCRdb's copy keeps in-frame clones and lacks some. The V and J calls and the clone size are those of that table, but D and trimming were determined from the DNA. The sample yields fewer than 250,000 clones, roughly 86% seen once. The rearrangement links TRBV7-8 to TRBJ2-7, with 9 nucleotides matching TRBD1. The sequence derives from a woman aged 60 to 75 who had recovered from COVID-19. The sequencing input was peripheral blood. The CDR3 region is CASSLGGLAAYRGHEQYF. CDR3 coding DNA: TGTGCCAGCAGCTTAGGGGGGTTGGCCGCCTACAGGGGGCACGAGCAGTACTTC.